One and the same sample provided the 21 T cell receptor beta chains below, sequenced in a study of T cells in Graves' hyperthyroidism and ophthalmopathy. Regions amplified from RNA transcripts were the TCR beta CDR3 regions. The HTBI primer set was used in a first-round RT-PCR of the TCR CDR3. TCRdb processed the multiplex PCR reads anew with MiXCR; each CDR3 protein has one entry. The table has roughly 700,000 distinct CDR3 sequences, about a third seen once; the top ten hold around 29%. Sequencing was carried out using blood. These receptors were collected from a woman aged 40-49 years with Graves' hyperthyroidism.

In its sample, this clonotype was seen many times. CDR3 protein: CASTRQGDGELFF. The CDR3 nucleotides are TGTGCCAGCACTAGACAGGGTGACGGGGAGCTGTTTTTT. This chain uses TRBV6-6 with TRBJ2-2; TRBD1 aligns across 7 bases. CDR1 MNHNY and CDR2 SVGAGI come from the germline V gene (reference sequence). V shed 7 bases and J 7 bases; nucleotides not matched to a gene: 6. CDR3 size: 13 residues.

This clonotype was picked up a small number of times. The rearrangement links TRBV29-1 to TRBJ1-2; 7 positions agree with TRBD1. CDR1 and CDR2 (germline): SQVTM, ANQGSEA. CDR3 length: 13 residues. Trimming removed 4 bases from V and 12 bases from J; junction bases left unmatched: 14. CDR3 region: CSVARQGPRGNTF. The CDR3 DNA follows: TGCAGCGTTGCCCGACAGGGCCCACGCGGCAACACCTTC.

This clonotype was counted ten times or more. The gene calls are TRBV7-2 and TRBJ2-7, with D perhaps matching TRBD2 (5 bases). The CDR3 contains 14 residues. V was clipped by 5 bases and J by 3 bases, with 14 bases between them. The germline CDR1 and CDR2 sequences are SGHTA and FQGNSA. The CDR3 region has the DNA TGTGCCAGCAGCGAATCCGAGGGCCTCTACGAGCAGTACTTC. It encodes CASSESEGLYEQYF.

This clonotype occurred a few times. The chain joins TRBV7-9 to TRBJ1-4, with 8 positions matching TRBD1. The CDR3 length is 14 residues. V lost 10 bases, J lost 6 bases, and 10 bases stayed unmatched. CDR1 and CDR2 (germline): SEHNR, FQNEAQ (reference sequence). CDR3 DNA sequence: TGTGCCACACAGGGGGACGGACCCGATGAAAAACTGTTTTTT. The encoded protein is CATQGDGPDEKLFF.

Remarks on this clonotype: Since a much larger clone is just one base distant, this may be a read error. The rearrangement links TRBV12-3 or TRBV12-4 to TRBJ1-2; D gene unclear. The CDR3 covers 13 residues. Trimming left V 7 bases short and J 5 bases short, with 14 bases between. The CDR3 DNA reads TGTGCCAGCACCAGGTCGCTGGAGTATGGCTACACCTTC. The encoded protein is CASTRSLEYGYTF.

This clonotype was recorded at least ten times. The chain has TRBV19 and TRBJ1-5, with 9 bases that match TRBD1. Germline V gives CDR1 LNHDA, CDR2 SQIVND (reference sequence). The CDR3 totals 16 residues. V was pared by 2 bases and J by 5 bases, with 7 bases of the junction left unmatched. The CDR3 is CASSISWDRAYQPQHF. The DNA of the CDR3 is TGTGCCAGTAGTATAAGCTGGGACAGGGCTTATCAGCCCCAGCATTTT.

V gene TRBV10-3 combines with J gene TRBJ2-3; 10 bases align to TRBD2. This CDR3 spans 16 amino acids. Germline V lookup: CDR1 ENHRY, CDR2 SYGVKD. The trim removed 6 bases at V and 2 bases at J, leaving 8 bases unmatched. The CDR3 sequence: CAIRSSGGPSTDTQYF. In DNA, the CDR3 is TGTGCCATCAGAAGTAGCGGGGGGCCTTCCACAGATACGCAGTATTTT.

This clonotype was counted many times. This chain links TRBV7-9 with TRBJ1-1; D is possibly TRBD1 (6 bases). Trimming cost V 2 bases and J 5 bases, with 9 bases left between them. The CDR3 runs to 13 residues. Germline values: CDR1 SEHNR, CDR2 FQNEAQ (reference sequence). The DNA of the CDR3 is TGTGCCAGCAGCTTAAAGGGGGAAACTGAAGCTTTCTTT. Protein sequence: CASSLKGETEAFF.

With respect to this clonotype: A much larger clone sits a single nucleotide away, making a read error possible. The chain combines TRBV11-1 with TRBJ1-1, with D maybe TRBD1 (5 bases). Trimming shortened V by 5 bases and J by 4 bases, and 14 bases separated the two germline ends. Germline V lookup: CDR1 SGHAT, CDR2 FQDESV (reference sequence). This CDR3 is built from 14 residues. The DNA for the CDR3 is TGTGCCAGCAGCACACGGGCAGGGCGCACTGAAGCTTTCTTT. This encodes CASSTRAGRTEAFF.

For the CDR3, the DNA is TGTGCCAGCTCACCGGCAGGGGCTGGAAACACCATATATTTT. Protein: CASSPAGAGNTIYF. This rearrangement joins TRBV18 to TRBJ1-3; D possibly corresponds to TRBD1 (6 bases). V gave up 3 bases and J gave up 2 bases, with 8 bases separating them. The germline CDR1 and CDR2 sequences are KGHSH and LQKENI. The CDR3 covers 14 residues. The full variable domain, with the rest looked up from reference TRBV18 and TRBJ1-3, is NAGVMQNPRHLVRRRGQEARLRCSPMKGHSHVYWYRQLPEEGLKFMVYLQKENIIDESGMPKERFSAEFPKEGPSILRIQQVVRGDSAAYFCASSPAGAGNTIYFGEGSWLTVV.

The V and J genes are TRBV6-5 and TRBJ1-5; D is unclear. CDR1 is MNHEY, CDR2 SVGAGI, per germline. Trimming stripped 2 bases from V and 8 bases from J, with 16 bases between. There are 15 residues in the CDR3. The CDR3 coding sequence is TGTGCCAGCAGTTACCCGAGAGTAGGTGTTGAGCCCCAGCATTTT. Translating gives CASSYPRVGVEPQHF.

The chain carries TRBV4-1 and TRBJ1-4; D is unresolved. In germline, CDR1 is MGHRA, CDR2 YSYEKL. The CDR3 contains 14 residues. V dropped 1 base and J dropped 8 bases, with 11 bases sitting between them. Here the CDR3 reads CASSQVGRTEKLFF. The CDR3 region has the DNA TGCGCCAGCAGCCAAGTCGGCCGCACAGAAAAACTGTTTTTT.

The chain joins TRBV20-1 to TRBJ2-5, with D perhaps TRBD1 (5 bases). With 4 bases removed from V and 4 bases from J, the gap between germline ends came to 13 bases. Per the germline V gene, CDR1 is DFQATT and CDR2 is SNEGSKA (reference sequence). CDR3 length equals 13 residues. CDR3 region: CSAMGPYAETQYF. The CDR3 DNA follows: TGCAGTGCTATGGGGCCGTATGCAGAGACCCAGTACTTC.

With regard to this clonotype: An end of the junction does not agree with germline; a read error may underlie this. This chain connects TRBV20-1 to TRBJ2-6; TRBD2 might be the D (5 bases). The CDR3 consists of 13 residues. The germline CDR1 and CDR2 sequences are DFQATT and SNEGSKA (reference sequence). CDR3 loop: CSGRGPGANVLTF. The CDR3 DNA is TGCAGTGGTAGAGGGCCTGGGGCCAACGTCCTGACTTTC.

Notes on this clonotype: It may be a read error: a sequence one base away is much more abundant. A read error is likely, as this CDR3 ends without the conserved phenylalanine or tryptophan. This chain joins TRBV12-3 or TRBV12-4 and TRBJ2-7; no clear D. With 3 bases removed from V and 5 bases from J, the gap between germline ends came to 8 bases. The length of the CDR3 is 12 residues. DNA of the CDR3: TGTGCCAGCAGTTTGGCTGGGAACGAGCAGTACCTC. It codes for CASSLAGNEQYL.

In this sample, this clonotype turned up a few times. V gene TRBV12-3 or TRBV12-4 combines with J gene TRBJ1-6, with D maybe TRBD1 (6 bases). V lost 1 base to trimming and J lost 2 bases, with 9 bases between them. The CDR3 has 16 residues. CDR3 sequence: CASSLDRVAYNSPLHF. DNA for the CDR3: TGTGCCAGCAGTTTAGACAGGGTCGCCTATAATTCACCCCTCCACTTT.

This clonotype has ten or more counts. This chain joins TRBV10-3 and TRBJ2-2; 9 nucleotides match TRBD2. With V trimmed by 10 bases and J by 6 bases, 12 bases remained unmatched. Germline V gene sequence: CDR1 ENHRY, CDR2 SYGVKD. This CDR3 is 15 amino acids long. The CDR3 spells CATSGASGISGELFF. The DNA for the CDR3 is TGTGCCACCTCAGGGGCTAGCGGGATTTCCGGGGAGCTGTTTTTT.

This clonotype was observed many times. The chain carries TRBV20-1 and TRBJ1-2, with no clear D. Looked up from germline, CDR1 is DFQATT and CDR2 is SNEGSKA (reference sequence). V was trimmed by 1 base and J by 6 bases, leaving 15 bases between them. The length of the CDR3 is 14 residues. Here the CDR3 reads CSARARRGLNGYTF. The CDR3 nucleotides read TGCAGTGCTAGAGCGAGACGAGGTCTTAATGGCTACACCTTC.

This clonotype was seen a few times. The chain joins TRBV7-3 to TRBJ2-5; tentative D call: TRBD2 (5 bases). With 5 bases removed from V and 5 bases from J, the gap between germline ends came to 15 bases. Germline CDR1 reads SGHTA; CDR2 reads FQGTGA. CDR3 size: 14 residues. In DNA, the CDR3 is TGTGCCAGCAGCCCCCGGTCGAGGGCCGAGACCCAGTACTTC. This encodes CASSPRSRAETQYF.

V and J are TRBV19 and TRBJ1-5, with D hard to call. V gave up 6 bases and J gave up 0 bases, with 15 bases separating them. The CDR3 loop spans 16 amino acids. The germline V gene has CDR1 LNHDA and CDR2 SQIVND (reference sequence). CDR3 protein: CASSHLAGFSNQPQHF. In DNA, the CDR3 is TGTGCCAGTAGCCACCTAGCAGGTTTTAGCAATCAGCCCCAGCATTTT. Full variable domain (missing parts from reference TRBV19 and TRBJ1-5): DGGITQSPKYLFRKEGQNVTLSCEQNLNHDAMYWYRQDPGQGLRLIYYSQIVNDFQKGDIAEGYSVSREKKESFPLTVTSAQKNPTAFYLCASSHLAGFSNQPQHFGDGTRLSIL.

The chain recombines TRBV5-6 with TRBJ1-6; maybe TRBD1 (6 bases). The CDR3 is 14 amino acids. Germline lookup yields CDR1 SGHDT and CDR2 YYEEEE. V gave up 4 bases and J gave up 11 bases, with 16 bases separating them. The CDR3 coding sequence is TGTGCCAGCAGCCAAGGGGGGCCGTGGGCACCCCTCCACTTT. This encodes CASSQGGPWAPLHF.